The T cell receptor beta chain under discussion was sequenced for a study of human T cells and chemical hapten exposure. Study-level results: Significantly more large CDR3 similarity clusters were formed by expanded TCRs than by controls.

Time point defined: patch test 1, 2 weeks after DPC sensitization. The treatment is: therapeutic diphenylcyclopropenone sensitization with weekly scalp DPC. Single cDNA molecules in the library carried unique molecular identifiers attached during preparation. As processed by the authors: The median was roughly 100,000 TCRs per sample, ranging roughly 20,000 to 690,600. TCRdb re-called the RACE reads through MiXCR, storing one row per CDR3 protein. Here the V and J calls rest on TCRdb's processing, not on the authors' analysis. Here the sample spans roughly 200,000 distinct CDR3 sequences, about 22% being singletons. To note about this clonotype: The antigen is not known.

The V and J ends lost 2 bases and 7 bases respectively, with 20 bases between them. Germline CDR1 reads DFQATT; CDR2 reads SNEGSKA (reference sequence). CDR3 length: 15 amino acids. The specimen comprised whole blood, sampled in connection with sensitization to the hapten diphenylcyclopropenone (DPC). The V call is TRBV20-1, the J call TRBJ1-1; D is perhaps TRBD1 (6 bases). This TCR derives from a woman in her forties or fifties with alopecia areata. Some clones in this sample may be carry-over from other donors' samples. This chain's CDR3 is CSARPSSLGGHEAFF. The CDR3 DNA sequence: TGCAGTGCTAGACCCAGCTCTTTGGGGGGACATGAAGCTTTCTTT.